The clone carrying this T cell receptor beta chain was found many times. As yet, its antigen is unknown. This entry comes from a study of CD8 T cells in ankylosing spondylitis. Study findings and constraints: Disease-linked clones proved CD8+ and comparatively uncommon in peripheral blood. Apparently characteristic of ankylosing spondylitis blood was a TCR beta motif (roughly eight highly homologous variants).

The CDR3 runs to 16 residues. V lost 3 bases and J lost 3, with 14 bases in between. Germline assignment: CDR1 KGHDR and CDR2 SFDVKD. TCRdb independently ran MiXCR on the 5' RACE reads; one entry per CDR3 protein. The sample lists about 460,000 distinct CDR3 sequences; about 5.7% were seen once. This sequence joins TRBV24-1 and TRBJ2-1; D is uncertain. The sample taken for sequencing was blood, either unsorted or a sorted T cell fraction (not recorded which). The clonotype comes from a male donor with ankylosing spondylitis. The CDR3: CATSDADGLNYNEQFF. CDR3 sequence (DNA): TGTGCCACCAGTGATGCTGACGGCCTAAACTACAATGAGCAGTTCTTC.